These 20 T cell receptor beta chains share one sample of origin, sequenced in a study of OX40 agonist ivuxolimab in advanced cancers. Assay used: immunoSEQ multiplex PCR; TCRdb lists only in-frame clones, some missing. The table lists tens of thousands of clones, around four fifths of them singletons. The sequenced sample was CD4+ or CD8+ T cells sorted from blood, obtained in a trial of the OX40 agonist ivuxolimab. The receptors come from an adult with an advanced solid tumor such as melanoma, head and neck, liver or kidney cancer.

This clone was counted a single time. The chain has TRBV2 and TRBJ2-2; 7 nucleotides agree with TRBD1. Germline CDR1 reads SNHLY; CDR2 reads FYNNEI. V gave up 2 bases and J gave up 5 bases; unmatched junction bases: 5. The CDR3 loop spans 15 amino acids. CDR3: CASSEQGVSTGELFF. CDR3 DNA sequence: TGTGCCAGCAGTGAACAGGGGGTCTCGACCGGGGAGCTGTTTTTT.

CDR3: CASRLASGVRDEQYV. CDR3 DNA sequence: TGTGCAAGTCGCTTAGCGAGCGGGGTTAGGGACGAGCAGTACGTC. V is TRBV12-2 and J is TRBJ2-7; the table names TRBD2, a call not compared with the DNA. TRBV12-2 is a pseudogene segment. The CDR3 runs to 15 residues.

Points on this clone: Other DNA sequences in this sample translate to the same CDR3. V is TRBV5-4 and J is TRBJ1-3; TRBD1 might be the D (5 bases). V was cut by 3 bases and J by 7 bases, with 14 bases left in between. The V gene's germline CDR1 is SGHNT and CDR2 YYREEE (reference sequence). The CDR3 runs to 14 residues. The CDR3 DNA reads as TGTGCCAGCAGCTCTCAGGGTGGAGGGAACACCATATATTTT. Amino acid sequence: CASSSQGGGNTIYF.

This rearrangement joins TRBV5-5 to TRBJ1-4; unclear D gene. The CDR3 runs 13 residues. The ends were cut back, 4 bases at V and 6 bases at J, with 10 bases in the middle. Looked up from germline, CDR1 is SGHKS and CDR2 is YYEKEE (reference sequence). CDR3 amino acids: CASSQTLHEKLFF. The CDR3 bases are TGTGCCAGCAGCCAGACACTCCATGAAAAACTGTTTTTT. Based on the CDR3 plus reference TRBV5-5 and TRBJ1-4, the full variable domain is DAGVTQSPTHLIKTRGQQVTLRCSPISGHKSVSWYQQVLGQGPQFIFQYYEKEERGRGNFPDRFSARQFPNYSSELNVNALLLGDSALYLCASSQTLHEKLFFGSGTQLSVL.

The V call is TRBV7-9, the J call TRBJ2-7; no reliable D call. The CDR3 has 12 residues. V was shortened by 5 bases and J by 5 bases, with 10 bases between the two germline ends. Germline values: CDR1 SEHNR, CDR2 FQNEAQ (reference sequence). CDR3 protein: CASSPQYDEQYF. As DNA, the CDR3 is TGTGCCAGCAGCCCCCAATATGACGAGCAGTACTTC.

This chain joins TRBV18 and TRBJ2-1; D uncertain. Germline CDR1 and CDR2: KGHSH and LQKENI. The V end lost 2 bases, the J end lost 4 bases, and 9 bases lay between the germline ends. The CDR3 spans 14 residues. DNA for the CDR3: TGTGCCAGCTCACCATTGGGTGGATACAATGAGCAGTTCTTC. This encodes CASSPLGGYNEQFF.

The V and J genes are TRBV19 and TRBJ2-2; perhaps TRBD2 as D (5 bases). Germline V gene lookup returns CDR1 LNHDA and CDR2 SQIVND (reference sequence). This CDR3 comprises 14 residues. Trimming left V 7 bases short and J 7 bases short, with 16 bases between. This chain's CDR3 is CASTEGPRLGELFF. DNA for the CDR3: TGTGCCAGTACCGAGGGTCCGAGGCTCGGGGAGCTGTTTTTT.

The CDR3, as DNA: TGTGCCAGCAGTCAAACACACACTGAAGCTTTCTTT. It is translated as CASSQTHTEAFF. The chain carries TRBV28 and TRBJ1-1; D unclear. CDR3 size: 12 residues. Germline assignment: CDR1 MDHEN and CDR2 SYDVKM. V lost 5 bases and J 3 bases, leaving 7 bases between the germline ends.

The CDR3 loop is CASSFLLDDRDTQYF. The CDR3 region has the DNA TGTGCCAGCAGTTTCCTTCTCGATGACAGGGATACGCAGTATTTT. The chain is built from TRBV28 and TRBJ2-3; possible D gene TRBD1, 6 bases. The ends were cut back, 3 bases at V and 6 bases at J, with 16 bases in the middle. The CDR3 runs to 15 residues. Germline V gene lookup returns CDR1 MDHEN and CDR2 SYDVKM. Full variable domain (remainder filled in from reference TRBV28 and TRBJ2-3): DVKVTQSSRYLVKRTGEKVFLECVQDMDHENMFWYRQDPGLGLRLIYFSYDVKMKEKGDIPEGYSVSREKKERFSLILESASTNQTSMYLCASSFLLDDRDTQYFGPGTRLTVL.

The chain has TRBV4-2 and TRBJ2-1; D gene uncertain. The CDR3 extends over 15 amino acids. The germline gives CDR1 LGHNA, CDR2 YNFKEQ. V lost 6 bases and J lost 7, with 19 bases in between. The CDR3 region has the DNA TGTGCCAGCAGTCTCGTAGGCGGAACGATTAATGAGCAGTTCTTC. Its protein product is CASSLVGGTINEQFF.

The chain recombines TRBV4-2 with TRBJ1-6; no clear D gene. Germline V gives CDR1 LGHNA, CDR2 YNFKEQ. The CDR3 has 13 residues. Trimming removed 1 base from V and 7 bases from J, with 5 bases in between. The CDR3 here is CASSQAENSPLHF. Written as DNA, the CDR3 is TGTGCCAGCAGCCAAGCTGAGAATTCACCCCTCCACTTT.

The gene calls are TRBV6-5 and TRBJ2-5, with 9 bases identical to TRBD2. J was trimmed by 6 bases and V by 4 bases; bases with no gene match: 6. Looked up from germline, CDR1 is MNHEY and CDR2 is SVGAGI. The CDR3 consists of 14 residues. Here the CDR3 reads CASSFGLARQTQYF. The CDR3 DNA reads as TGTGCCAGCAGTTTTGGACTAGCGCGACAGACCCAGTACTTC.

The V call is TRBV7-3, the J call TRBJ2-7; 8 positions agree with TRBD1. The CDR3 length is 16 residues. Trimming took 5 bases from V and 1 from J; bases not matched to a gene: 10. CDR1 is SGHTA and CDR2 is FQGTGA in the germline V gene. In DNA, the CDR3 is TGTGCCAGCAGCGCAGCCCGGGACAGGACTTCCTACGAGCAGTACGTC. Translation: CASSAARDRTSYEQYV.

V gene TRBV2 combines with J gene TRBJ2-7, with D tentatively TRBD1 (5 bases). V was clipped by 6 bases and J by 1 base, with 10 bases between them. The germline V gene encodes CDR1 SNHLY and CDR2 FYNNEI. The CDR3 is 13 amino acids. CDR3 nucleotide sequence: TGTGCCAGCAGACTGGACATTTCCTACGAGCAGTACTTC. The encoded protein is CASRLDISYEQYF.

The CDR3 reads CASSSGQGTYSTEAFF. The CDR3 coding sequence is TGCGCCAGCAGCTCTGGACAGGGAACTTATAGTACTGAAGCTTTCTTT. The chain links TRBV5-1 to TRBJ1-1; 8 bases agree with TRBD1. CDR1 SGHRS and CDR2 YFSETQ come from the germline V gene. Trimming at V came to 3 bases and at J to 5 bases, leaving 12 bases not matched to a gene. The CDR3 is made up of 16 amino acids.

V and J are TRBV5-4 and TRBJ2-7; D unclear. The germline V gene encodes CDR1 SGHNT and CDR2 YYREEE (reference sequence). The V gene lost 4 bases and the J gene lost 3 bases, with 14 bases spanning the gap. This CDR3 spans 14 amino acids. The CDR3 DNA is TGTGCCAGCAGCCCTAGGGCAGGCGACTACGAGCAGTACTTC. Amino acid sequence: CASSPRAGDYEQYF.

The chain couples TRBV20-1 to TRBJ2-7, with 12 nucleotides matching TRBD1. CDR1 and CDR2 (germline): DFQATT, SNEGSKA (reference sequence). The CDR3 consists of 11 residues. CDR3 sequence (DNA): TGCAGGGGGGGACAGGGGGCCGAGCAGTACTTC. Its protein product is CRGGQGAEQYF.

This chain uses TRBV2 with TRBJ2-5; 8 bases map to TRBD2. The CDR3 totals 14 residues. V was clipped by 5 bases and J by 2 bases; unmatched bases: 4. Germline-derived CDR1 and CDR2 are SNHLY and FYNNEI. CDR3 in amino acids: CASSPAGAQETQYF. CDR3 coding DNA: TGTGCCAGCAGTCCAGCGGGGGCACAAGAGACCCAGTACTTC.

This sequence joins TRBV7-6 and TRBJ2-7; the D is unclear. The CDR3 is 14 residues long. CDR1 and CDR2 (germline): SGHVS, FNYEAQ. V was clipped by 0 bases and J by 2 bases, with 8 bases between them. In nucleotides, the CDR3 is TGTGCCAGCAGCTTAGCGGGTCAGGCCTACGAGCAGTACTTC. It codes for CASSLAGQAYEQYF. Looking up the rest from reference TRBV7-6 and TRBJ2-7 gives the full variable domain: GAGVSQSPRYKVTKRGQDVALRCDPISGHVSLYWYRQALGQGPEFLTYFNYEAQQDKSGLPNDRFSAERPEGSISTLTIQRTEQRDSAMYRCASSLAGQAYEQYFGPGTRLTVT.

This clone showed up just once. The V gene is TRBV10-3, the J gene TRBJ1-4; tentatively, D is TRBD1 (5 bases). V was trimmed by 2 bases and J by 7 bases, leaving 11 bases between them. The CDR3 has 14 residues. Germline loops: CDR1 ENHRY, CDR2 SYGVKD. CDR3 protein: CAISETGGGEKLFF. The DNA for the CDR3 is TGTGCCATCAGTGAGACAGGCGGGGGTGAAAAACTGTTTTTT.